These 26 T cell receptor beta chains were all obtained from the same sample, sequenced in a study of T cell responses to AZD1222 COVID-19 vaccine. Clones were sequenced by immunoSEQ multiplex PCR, and TCRdb holds only the in-frame ones, with some missing. The table includes 85,000 to 100,000 clones, around nine tenths detected once. The sequenced sample was peripheral blood, obtained on day 0 of AZD1222 vaccination. These receptors were obtained from an adult in good health.

V is TRBV10-1 and J is TRBJ2-3; 9 nucleotides agree with TRBD2. In germline, CDR1 is WNHNN, CDR2 SYGVQD (reference sequence). The junction had 8 bases not matched to a gene; V was cut back by 3 bases and J by 4 bases. The CDR3 is made up of 16 amino acids. CDR3 coding DNA: TGCGCCAGCAGTGAAGTAGCGGGGGATGTCCCAGATACGCAGTATTTT. Translated: CASSEVAGDVPDTQYF.

The chain carries TRBV2 and TRBJ2-5; TRBD2 matches 9 bases. The CDR3 contains 15 residues. Germline V gives CDR1 SNHLY, CDR2 FYNNEI. Trimming cost V 3 bases and J 0 bases; bases outside gene matches: 2. CDR3 protein: CASSELAGYQETQYF. CDR3 DNA sequence: TGTGCCAGCAGTGAGCTAGCGGGGTACCAAGAGACCCAGTACTTC.

This chain connects TRBV10-3 to TRBJ2-2, with no clear D. The CDR3 runs 13 residues. V was trimmed by 5 bases and J by 7 bases, leaving 11 bases between them. Germline V gives CDR1 ENHRY, CDR2 SYGVKD. CDR3 sequence: CAISPFLGGELFF. The DNA of the CDR3 is TGTGCCATCAGTCCCTTTTTAGGCGGGGAGCTGTTTTTT.

The J gene is TRBJ1-5, the V gene TRBV28; the match to TRBD1 covers 7 bases. The CDR3 consists of 14 residues. The junction had 4 bases not matched to a gene; V was cut back by 1 base and J by 7 bases. The V gene's germline CDR1 is MDHEN and CDR2 SYDVKM. The CDR3 DNA follows: TGTGCCAGCAGTTTATCCCACAGGGGACAGCCCCAGCATTTT. Its protein product is CASSLSHRGQPQHF.

V is TRBV30 and J is TRBJ1-1; 9 bases fit TRBD1. The trim removed 3 bases at V and 3 bases at J, leaving 11 bases unmatched. Germline-derived CDR1 and CDR2 are GTSNPN and SVGIG (reference sequence). This CDR3 spans 16 amino acids. In DNA, the CDR3 is TGTGCCTGGAGCACCCCGGGACAGGGTCTGGACACTGAAGCTTTCTTT. It is translated as CAWSTPGQGLDTEAFF.

The V and J genes are TRBV5-4 and TRBJ2-3; TRBD1 aligns across 7 bases. With V trimmed by 1 base and J by 4 bases, 6 bases remained unmatched. This CDR3 has 15 residues. CDR1 is SGHNT, CDR2 YYREEE, per germline (reference sequence). CDR3 sequence (DNA): TGTGCCAGCAGCTTGAGGGGGCCAAGGTCAGATACGCAGTATTTT. Encoded protein: CASSLRGPRSDTQYF.

The chain combines TRBV30 with TRBJ1-1, with D unclear. V lost 4 bases, J lost 6 bases, and 15 bases lay in between. This CDR3 has 13 amino acids. Germline CDR1 reads GTSNPN; CDR2 reads SVGIG (reference sequence). CDR3 loop: CAWKQTSDAEAFF. DNA for the CDR3: TGTGCCTGGAAACAGACATCAGACGCTGAAGCTTTCTTT. Supplemented by reference TRBV30 and TRBJ1-1, the full variable domain reads SQTIHQWPATLVQPVGSPLSLECTVEGTSNPNLYWYRQAAGRGLQLLFYSVGIGQISSEVPQNLSASRPQDRQFILSSKKLLLSDSGFYLCAWKQTSDAEAFFGQGTRLTVV.

The V and J genes are TRBV9 and TRBJ1-2; D gene uncertain. Germline CDR1 SGDLS, CDR2 YYNGEE. V gave up 5 bases and J gave up 2 bases, with 13 bases separating them. This CDR3 has 14 amino acids. CDR3 DNA sequence: TGTGCCAGCAGGAAATTAACCGACAACTATGGCTACACCTTC. As protein: CASRKLTDNYGYTF.

This clone has only a few counts. The genes are TRBV28 and TRBJ1-1, with D hard to call. Germline loops: CDR1 MDHEN, CDR2 SYDVKM. The CDR3 loop spans 12 amino acids. V was trimmed by 11 bases and J by 0 bases, leaving 10 bases between them. The chain's CDR3 is CAAGRLNTEAFF. The CDR3 region has the DNA TGTGCCGCCGGACGGCTGAACACTGAAGCTTTCTTT.

This clone was seen just once. The rearrangement links TRBV7-8 to TRBJ1-2; unclear D gene. Trimming took off 1 base at V and 3 bases at J, with 3 bases between the two ends. This CDR3 is built from 12 residues. From germline, CDR1 is SGHVS and CDR2 FQNEAQ. As DNA, the CDR3 is TGTGCCAGCAGCTTAGTCGACTATGGCTACACCTTC. Translation: CASSLVDYGYTF.

CDR3 bases: TGTGCCAGTAGTATTGGGGCAGGGGCGCAAGAGACCCAGTACTTC. It codes for CASSIGAGAQETQYF. The chain is built from TRBV19 and TRBJ2-5; possibly TRBD1 for D (6 bases). V lost 3 bases and J lost 2, with 13 bases in between. CDR1 and CDR2 from the germline V gene are LNHDA and SQIVND (reference sequence). This CDR3 is built from 15 residues.

The J gene is TRBJ1-2, the V gene TRBV30; TRBD1 is a possible D gene (6 bases). Per the germline V gene, CDR1 is GTSNPN and CDR2 is SVGIG (reference sequence). The germline V and J ends were trimmed by 0 bases and 8 bases, with 13 bases remaining between them. The length of the CDR3 is 13 residues. Written as DNA, the CDR3 is TGTGCCTGGAGTGTATCAGGGGCGCAAGGCTACACCTTC. This sequence encodes CAWSVSGAQGYTF.

V gene TRBV19 combines with J gene TRBJ2-3, with 12 bases lining up with TRBD2. The V gene end was trimmed by 3 bases and the J gene end by 2 bases; junction bases not matched to a gene: 3. The CDR3 runs 16 residues. CDR1 and CDR2 from the germline V gene are LNHDA and SQIVND (reference sequence). The CDR3 DNA follows: TGTGCCAGTAGTATGACTAGCGGGAGTTCCACAGATACGCAGTATTTT. This translates into CASSMTSGSSTDTQYF. Based on the CDR3 plus reference TRBV19 and TRBJ2-3, the full variable domain is DGGITQSPKYLFRKEGQNVTLSCEQNLNHDAMYWYRQDPGQGLRLIYYSQIVNDFQKGDIAEGYSVSREKKESFPLTVTSAQKNPTAFYLCASSMTSGSSTDTQYFGPGTRLTVL.

J is TRBJ2-3 and V is TRBV7-6, with 14 positions matching TRBD2. Losses at the gene ends were 3 bases for V and 0 bases for J; bases not matched to a gene: 2. The length of the CDR3 is 17 residues. Looked up from germline, CDR1 is SGHVS and CDR2 is FNYEAQ. The CDR3 region has the DNA TGTGCCAGCAGCTTTGGGACTAGCGGGAGAAGCACAGATACGCAGTATTTT. Translated: CASSFGTSGRSTDTQYF. The entire variable domain, with the rest obtained from reference TRBV7-6 and TRBJ2-3, is as follows: GAGVSQSPRYKVTKRGQDVALRCDPISGHVSLYWYRQALGQGPEFLTYFNYEAQQDKSGLPNDRFSAERPEGSISTLTIQRTEQRDSAMYRCASSFGTSGRSTDTQYFGPGTRLTVL.

This chain joins TRBV2 and TRBJ1-2; no reliable D call. Germline CDR1 and CDR2: SNHLY and FYNNEI. The CDR3 is made up of 12 amino acids. V lost 2 bases and J lost 6, with 7 bases in between. For the CDR3, the DNA is TGTGCCAGCAGTGAAAGTGGGGATGGCTACACCTTC. Translating it yields CASSESGDGYTF.

The chain employs TRBV19 and TRBJ1-3; tentatively, D is TRBD1 (5 bases). The CDR3 extends over 15 amino acids. V was trimmed by 5 bases and J by 0 bases, leaving 11 bases between them. CDR1 and CDR2 (germline): LNHDA, SQIVND (reference sequence). CDR3 residues: CASSLRTSSGNTIYF. CDR3 DNA sequence: TGTGCCAGTAGTCTCCGGACAAGCTCTGGAAACACCATATATTTT.

This chain links TRBV19 with TRBJ1-3, with D possibly TRBD1 on 6 matching bases. The germline CDR1 and CDR2 sequences are LNHDA and SQIVND (reference sequence). The length of the CDR3 is 17 residues. Trimming took 3 bases from V and 2 from J, leaving 17 bases between them. CDR3 loop: CASSMKVVSGAGNTIYF. Written as DNA, the CDR3 is TGTGCCAGTAGTATGAAGGTGGTGTCAGGGGCTGGAAACACCATATATTTT.

This sequence joins TRBV19 and TRBJ1-2; no firm D call. This CDR3 contains 11 residues. Germline V gene lookup returns CDR1 LNHDA and CDR2 SQIVND (reference sequence). Trimming removed 8 bases from V and 9 bases from J, with 13 bases in between. The CDR3 DNA is TGTGCCAGTTCGTCGAGGCGTAGCTACACCTTC. Protein: CASSSRRSYTF.

The chain combines TRBV19 with TRBJ2-2; 9 nucleotides align to TRBD1. Unmatched junction bases numbered 10, after V lost 8 bases and J lost 6 bases. Germline V gene lookup returns CDR1 LNHDA and CDR2 SQIVND (reference sequence). The CDR3 extends over 15 amino acids. CDR3 protein: CASGWRTGEPGELFF. As DNA, the CDR3 is TGTGCCAGTGGGTGGAGGACAGGGGAACCCGGGGAGCTGTTTTTT. Supplemented by reference TRBV19 and TRBJ2-2, the full variable domain reads DGGITQSPKYLFRKEGQNVTLSCEQNLNHDAMYWYRQDPGQGLRLIYYSQIVNDFQKGDIAEGYSVSREKKESFPLTVTSAQKNPTAFYLCASGWRTGEPGELFFGEGSRLTVL.

The genes are TRBV19 and TRBJ1-1, with a possible D match to TRBD1 (6 bases). Germline V gives CDR1 LNHDA, CDR2 SQIVND (reference sequence). Trimming took off 6 bases at V and 9 bases at J, with 20 bases between the two ends. The CDR3 loop spans 14 amino acids. The CDR3 nucleotides read TGTGCCAGTAGACGGGACACCCGGGAGGGTAAAGCTTTCTTT. This sequence encodes CASRRDTREGKAFF.

The J gene is TRBJ1-1, the V gene TRBV11-2; 9 bases line up with TRBD1. CDR3 length: 18 residues. Germline-derived CDR1 and CDR2 are SGHAT and FQNNGV. The trim removed 1 base at V and 4 bases at J, leaving 13 bases unmatched. The CDR3, as DNA: TGTGCCAGCAGCTTAGTGGCTCAGATACAGGGGGCTGGCACTGAAGCTTTCTTT. Its translation: CASSLVAQIQGAGTEAFF.

This clone was seen a handful of times. The chain has TRBV6-1 and TRBJ1-6; D possibly corresponds to TRBD1 (6 bases). Trimming took off 1 base at V and 7 bases at J, with 11 bases between the two ends. Germline V gives CDR1 MNHNS, CDR2 SASEGT. CDR3 length: 15 amino acids. CDR3 amino acids: CASSEEGGSNSPLHF. CDR3 bases: TGTGCCAGCAGTGAAGAAGGGGGATCGAATTCACCCCTCCACTTT.

This clone was seen a single time. The chain couples TRBV6-4 to TRBJ2-7; D not resolved. Germline loops: CDR1 MRHNA, CDR2 SNTAGT. With 7 bases removed from V and 0 bases from J, the gap between germline ends came to 22 bases. The CDR3 spans 17 residues. CDR3: CASMGPQWGNSSYEQYF. CDR3 coding DNA: TGTGCCAGCATGGGCCCGCAATGGGGAAATAGCTCCTACGAGCAGTACTTC.

The chain couples TRBV12-3 or TRBV12-4 to TRBJ1-3; no definite D call. V lost 8 bases, J lost 3 bases, and 5 bases lay in between. This CDR3 spans 11 amino acids. The DNA of the CDR3 is TGTGCCAGCCTCTTTGGAAACACCATATATTTT. Protein product: CASLFGNTIYF.

The genes are TRBV5-1 and TRBJ2-1; a possible D gene is TRBD1 (6 bases). Germline assignment: CDR1 SGHRS and CDR2 YFSETQ. Trimming took 5 bases from V and 2 from J, leaving 14 bases between them. The CDR3 extends over 15 amino acids. CDR3 DNA: TGCGCCAGCAGTTTATCCGGGACACCCTACAATGAGCAGTTCTTC. Translation gives CASSLSGTPYNEQFF.

DNA for the CDR3: TGTGCCAGTAGACAGGGTCACTACGAGCAGTACTTC. Protein: CASRQGHYEQYF. The chain joins TRBV19 to TRBJ2-7; weak D call: TRBD1 (6 bases). This CDR3 has 12 residues. V lost 6 bases and J 3 bases, leaving 9 bases between the germline ends. The germline V gene has CDR1 LNHDA and CDR2 SQIVND (reference sequence). The full variable domain, with the rest looked up from reference TRBV19 and TRBJ2-7, is DGGITQSPKYLFRKEGQNVTLSCEQNLNHDAMYWYRQDPGQGLRLIYYSQIVNDFQKGDIAEGYSVSREKKESFPLTVTSAQKNPTAFYLCASRQGHYEQYFGPGTRLTVT.